This TCR beta chain derives from a study of vaccination effects on CD4 cells after COVID-19 (dated 2022 in TCRdb). Looking at the study overall: Two doses of either the BNT162b2 or the mRNA-1273 mRNA SARS-CoV-2 vaccine were administered to participants. Pre-vaccine samples were drawn from a couple of convalescent patients 16 days and one week before the first dose, at 142 and 148 days after COVID-19 diagnosis. SARS-CoV-2 spike-specific CD4+ TCR repertoires from before and after mRNA vaccination were compared in COVID-19 convalescent patients and in infection-naive vaccine recipients. A total of ten to eleven COVID-19 convalescent patients and several SARS-CoV-2-naive healthy vaccine recipients were included in the full study. Cultures from other donors in the study were sequenced with the Oncomine TCR Beta short-read assay on an Illumina iSeq 100. What the authors observed across the whole study: In convalescent patients, the post-vaccine spike-reactive repertoire was composed mainly of new vaccine-induced clones that were largely distinct from infection-induced clones. The study was limited by a small number of convalescent patients, and early post-infection timepoints were lacking. At late post-vaccination timepoints, both infection-induced and vaccine-induced clones showed marked clonal contraction, consistent with waning T cell responses.

This clone was seen only once. Its antigen has not been determined. One base away there is no much larger clone; base qualities are not given. The germline V gene sets CDR1 to SGHDT and CDR2 to YYEEEE. Counted from cysteine to phenylalanine, this CDR3 has 14 amino acids. This entry keeps only the CDR3 DNA: 42 bases, framed from base 1. Trimming removed 4 bases from V and 7 bases from J; the gene matches leave 7 bases unexplained. To identify antigen-specific CD4+ T cell clonotypes by their expansion, the ViraFEST assay first stimulated PBMC with viral peptide pools and then applied TCR sequencing. After around 11 days of culture, CD4+ T cells were isolated with the EasySep CD4+ T cell isolation kit. PCR-confirmed SARS-CoV-2 infection had occurred in convalescent patients between March and December 2020, before the Alpha, Beta and Delta variants emerged in the United States. Each well held two million PBMC cultured in IMDM containing approximately 5.3% human AB serum, around 10 IU/ml IL-2 and gentamicin, along with around 11 ug/ml peptides. On days 3 and 7, half of the culture medium was replaced with fresh IL-2-containing medium. Each peptide stimulation condition was cultured in triplicate wells unless otherwise noted. Using Ficoll-Paque Plus gradient centrifugation, PBMC were separated from whole blood and then either used fresh or cryopreserved at -140C. The QIAamp micro DNA kit was used to extract genomic DNA from the cultured CD4+ T cells.

The protocol used for the library was the immunoSEQ multiplex PCR assay. TCR beta CDR3 sequencing was performed on DNA from the cultured, isolated CD4+ T cells. Per the authors' processing: Non-productive TCR sequences were removed and reads were trimmed to the CDR3 region, keeping CDR3s of at least 7 amino acids. The MANAFEST web app was used to identify antigen-specific clonotypes by comparing expansion in peptide wells with expansion in reference cultures. Positive clones required FDR<0.05 expansion versus reference and all other wells, odds ratio above 5, and frequency above 0.1% in two replicate wells. Clonotypes significantly expanded in SARS-CoV-2 spike wells and in at least one common cold coronavirus spike condition were defined as cross-reactive. Using the stringdist R package, CDR3 similarity was measured by Levenshtein distance, and unrooted trees were constructed with ape in R 3.6.1. What TCRdb holds here is the immuneACCESS table cut down to in-frame rearrangements. Part of the clones is not present; checked against another copy, under half of the missing clones reflect an unresolved V gene, and the others are unexplained. That table supplies the V and J calls and clone size; D and trimming were determined from the DNA. This sample comprises 35,000 to 45,000 clones, approximately 73% of them detected only once. The ten largest account for about 35% of the sample.

The source is a human donor who had a prior SARS-CoV-2 infection. The V and J genes are TRBV5-6 and TRBJ2-2; TRBD2 matches 7 bases in the middle. This specimen consisted of CD4+ T cells from PBMCs cultured with a peptide pool, obtained before COVID-19 vaccination. CDR3 region: CASSTGSGVGELFF. The base sequence is TGTGCCAGCAGCACCGGGAGCGGGGTCGGGGAGCTGTTTTTT. When the CDR3 is completed using the reference TRBV5-6 and TRBJ2-2 genes on either side, the full variable domain is DAGVTQSPTHLIKTRGQQVTLRCSPKSGHDTVSWYQQALGQGPQFIFQYYEEEERQRGNFPDRFSGHQFPNYSSELNVNALLLGDSALYLCASSTGSGVGELFFGEGSRLTVL.